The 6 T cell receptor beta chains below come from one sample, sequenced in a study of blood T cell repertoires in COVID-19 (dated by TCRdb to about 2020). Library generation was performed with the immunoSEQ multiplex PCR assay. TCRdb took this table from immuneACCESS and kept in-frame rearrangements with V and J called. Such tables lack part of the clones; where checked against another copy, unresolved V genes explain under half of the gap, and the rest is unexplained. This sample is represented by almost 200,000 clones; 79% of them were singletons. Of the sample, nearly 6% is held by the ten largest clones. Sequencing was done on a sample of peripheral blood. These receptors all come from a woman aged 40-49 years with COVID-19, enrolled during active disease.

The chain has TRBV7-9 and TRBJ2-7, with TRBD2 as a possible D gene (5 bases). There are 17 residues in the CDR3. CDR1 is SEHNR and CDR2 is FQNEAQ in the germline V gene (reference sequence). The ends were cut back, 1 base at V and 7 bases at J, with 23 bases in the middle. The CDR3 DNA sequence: TGTGCCAGCAGCTTAGAAGATGTGAGTCTAGCCCCTTGGGAGCAGTACTTC. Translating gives CASSLEDVSLAPWEQYF.

CDR3 DNA: TGTGCCAGCAGTTACTCCTTGGGGAGGGGCACTGAAGCTTTCTTT. It is translated as CASSYSLGRGTEAFF. The chain links TRBV6-5 to TRBJ1-1; possible D gene TRBD1, 5 bases. V lost 0 bases and J lost 4, with 12 bases in between. Germline CDR1 and CDR2: MNHEY and SVGAGI. The CDR3 is made up of 15 amino acids.

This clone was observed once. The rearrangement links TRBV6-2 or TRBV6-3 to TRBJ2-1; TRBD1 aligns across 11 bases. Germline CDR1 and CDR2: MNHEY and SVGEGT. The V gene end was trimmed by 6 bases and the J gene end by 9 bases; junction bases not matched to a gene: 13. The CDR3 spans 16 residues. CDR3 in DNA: TGTGCCAGCAGCCGGGACAGGGGGATCGGGTACGGTGAGCAGTTCTTC. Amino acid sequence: CASSRDRGIGYGEQFF.

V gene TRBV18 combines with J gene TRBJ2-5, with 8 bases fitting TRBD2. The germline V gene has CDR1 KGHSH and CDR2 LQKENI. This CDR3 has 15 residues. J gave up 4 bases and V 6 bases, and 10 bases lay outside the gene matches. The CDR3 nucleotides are TGTGCCAGCTCCCAAGGACTAGCCGGGGGAGAGACCCAGTACTTC. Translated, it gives CASSQGLAGGETQYF.

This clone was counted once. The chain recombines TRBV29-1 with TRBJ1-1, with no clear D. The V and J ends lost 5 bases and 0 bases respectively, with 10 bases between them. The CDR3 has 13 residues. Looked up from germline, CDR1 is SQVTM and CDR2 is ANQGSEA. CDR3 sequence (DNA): TGCAGCGTTTCGCACAGTCTGAACACTGAAGCTTTCTTT. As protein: CSVSHSLNTEAFF. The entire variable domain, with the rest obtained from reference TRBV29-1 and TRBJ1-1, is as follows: SAVISQKPSRDICQRGTSLTIQCQVDSQVTMMFWYRQQPGQSLTLIATANQGSEATYESGFVIDKFPISRPNLTFSTLTVSNMSPEDSSIYLCSVSHSLNTEAFFGQGTRLTVV.

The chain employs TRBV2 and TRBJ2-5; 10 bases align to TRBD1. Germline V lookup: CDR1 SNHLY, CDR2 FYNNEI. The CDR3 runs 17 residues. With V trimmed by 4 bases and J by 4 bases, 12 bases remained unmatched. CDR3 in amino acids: CASSGVYGTGALETQYF. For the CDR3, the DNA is TGTGCCAGCAGTGGCGTGTATGGGACAGGGGCCTTAGAGACCCAGTACTTC.